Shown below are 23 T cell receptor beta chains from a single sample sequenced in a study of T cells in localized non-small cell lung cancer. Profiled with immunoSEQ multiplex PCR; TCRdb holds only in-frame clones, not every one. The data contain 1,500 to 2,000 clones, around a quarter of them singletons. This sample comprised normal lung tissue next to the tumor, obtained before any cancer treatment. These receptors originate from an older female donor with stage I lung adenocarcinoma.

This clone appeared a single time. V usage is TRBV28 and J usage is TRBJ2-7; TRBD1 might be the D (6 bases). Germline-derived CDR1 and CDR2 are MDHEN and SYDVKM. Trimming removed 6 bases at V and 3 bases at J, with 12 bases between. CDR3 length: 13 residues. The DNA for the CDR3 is TGTGCCAGCAGAGCTACAGGGAGCTACGAGCAGTACTTC. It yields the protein CASRATGSYEQYF.

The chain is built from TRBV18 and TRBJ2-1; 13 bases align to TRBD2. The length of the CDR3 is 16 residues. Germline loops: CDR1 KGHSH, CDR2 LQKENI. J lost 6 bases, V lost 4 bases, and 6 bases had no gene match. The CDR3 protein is CASSLSRTSGSNEQFF. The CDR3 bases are TGTGCCAGCTCACTTTCCCGGACTAGCGGGAGCAATGAGCAGTTCTTC.

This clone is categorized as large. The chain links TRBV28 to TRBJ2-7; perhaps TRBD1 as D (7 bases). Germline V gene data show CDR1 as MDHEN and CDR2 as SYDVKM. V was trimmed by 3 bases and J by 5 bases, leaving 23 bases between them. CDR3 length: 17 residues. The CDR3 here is CASSFPKTGVRGNEQYF. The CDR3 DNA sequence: TGTGCCAGCAGTTTCCCAAAAACAGGGGTTCGGGGGAACGAGCAGTACTTC.

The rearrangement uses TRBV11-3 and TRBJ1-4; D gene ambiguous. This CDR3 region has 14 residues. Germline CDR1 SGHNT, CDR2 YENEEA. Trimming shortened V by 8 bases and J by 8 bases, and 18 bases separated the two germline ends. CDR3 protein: CASAQSPQSEKLFF. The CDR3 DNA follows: TGTGCCAGCGCACAGAGCCCCCAGTCCGAAAAACTGTTTTTT. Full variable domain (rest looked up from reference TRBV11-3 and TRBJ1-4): EAGVVQSPRYKIIEKKQPVAFWCNPISGHNTLYWYLQNLGQGPELLIRYENEEAVDDSQLPKDRFSAERLKGVDSTLKIQPAELGDSAVYLCASAQSPQSEKLFFGSGTQLSVL.

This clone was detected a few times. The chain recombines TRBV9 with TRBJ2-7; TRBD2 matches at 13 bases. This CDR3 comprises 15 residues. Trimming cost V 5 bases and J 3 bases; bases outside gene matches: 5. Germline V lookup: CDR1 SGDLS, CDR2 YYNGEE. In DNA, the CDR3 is TGTGCCAGCAGTGCCCGACTAGCGGGGGGCTACGAGCAGTACTTC. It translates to CASSARLAGGYEQYF. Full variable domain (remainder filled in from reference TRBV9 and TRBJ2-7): DSGVTQTPKHLITATGQRVTLRCSPRSGDLSVYWYQQSLDQGLQFLIQYYNGEERAKGNILERFSAQQFPDLHSELNLSSLELGDSALYFCASSARLAGGYEQYFGPGTRLTVT.

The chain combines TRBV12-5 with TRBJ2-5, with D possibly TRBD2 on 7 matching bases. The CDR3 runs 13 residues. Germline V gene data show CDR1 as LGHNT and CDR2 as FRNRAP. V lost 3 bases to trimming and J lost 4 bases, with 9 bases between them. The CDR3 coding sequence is TGTGCTAGTGGTTTAGGGGGGGCAGAGACCCAGTACTTC. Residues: CASGLGGAETQYF. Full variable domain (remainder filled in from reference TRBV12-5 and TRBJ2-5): DARVTQTPRHKVTEMGQEVTMRCQPILGHNTVFWYRQTMMQGLELLAYFRNRAPLDDSGMPKDRFSAEMPDATLATLKIQPSEPRDSAVYFCASGLGGAETQYFGPGTRLLVL.

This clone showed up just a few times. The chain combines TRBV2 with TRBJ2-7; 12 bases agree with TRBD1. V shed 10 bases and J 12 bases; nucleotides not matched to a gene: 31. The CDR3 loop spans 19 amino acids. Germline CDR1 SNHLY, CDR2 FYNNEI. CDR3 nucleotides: TGTGCCACCTACCAGAACCGGGACAGGGGGCGAACTTCCCCCTCGCTTGGGTACTTC. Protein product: CATYQNRDRGRTSPSLGYF.

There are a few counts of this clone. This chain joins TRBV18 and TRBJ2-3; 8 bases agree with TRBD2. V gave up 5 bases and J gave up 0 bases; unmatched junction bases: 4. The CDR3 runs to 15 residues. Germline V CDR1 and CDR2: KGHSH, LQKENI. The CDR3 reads CASSIAGPSTDTQYF. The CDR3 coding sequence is TGTGCCAGCTCAATAGCGGGACCTAGCACAGATACGCAGTATTTT.

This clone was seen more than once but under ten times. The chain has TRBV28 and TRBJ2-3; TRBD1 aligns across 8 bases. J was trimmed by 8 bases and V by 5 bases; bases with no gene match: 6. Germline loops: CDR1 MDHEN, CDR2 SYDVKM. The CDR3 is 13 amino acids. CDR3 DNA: TGTGCCAGCAGTCCAGGGGGCTCGGGTACGCAGTATTTT. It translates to CASSPGGSGTQYF.

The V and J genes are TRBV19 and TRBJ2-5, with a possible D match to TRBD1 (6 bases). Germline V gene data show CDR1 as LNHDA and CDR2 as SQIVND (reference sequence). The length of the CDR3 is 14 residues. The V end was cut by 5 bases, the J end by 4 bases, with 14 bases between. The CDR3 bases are TGTGCCAGTAGTGCCAGGGGCCTGGGAGAGACCCAGTACTTC. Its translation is CASSARGLGETQYF.

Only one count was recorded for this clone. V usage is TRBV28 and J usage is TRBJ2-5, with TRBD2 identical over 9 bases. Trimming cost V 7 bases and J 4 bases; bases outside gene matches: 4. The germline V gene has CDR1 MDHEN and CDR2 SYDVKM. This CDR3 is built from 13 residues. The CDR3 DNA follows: TGTGCCAGCACCCCAGCGGGAGGAGAGACCCAGTACTTC. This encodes CASTPAGGETQYF.

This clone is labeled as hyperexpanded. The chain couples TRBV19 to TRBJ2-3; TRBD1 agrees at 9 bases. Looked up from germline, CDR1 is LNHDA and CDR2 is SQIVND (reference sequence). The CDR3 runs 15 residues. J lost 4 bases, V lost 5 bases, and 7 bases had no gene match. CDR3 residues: CASSVPGQGPDTQYF. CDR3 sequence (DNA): TGTGCCAGTAGTGTACCGGGACAGGGACCAGATACGCAGTATTTT.

CDR3 residues: CSVEVSSYGYTF. The DNA of the CDR3 is TGCAGCGTTGAGGTTTCCAGCTATGGCTACACCTTC. The V call is TRBV29-1, the J call TRBJ1-2; no firm D call. The V end was cut by 3 bases, the J end by 4 bases, with 9 bases between. The CDR3 has 12 amino acids. Germline V gene data show CDR1 as SQVTM and CDR2 as ANQGSEA.

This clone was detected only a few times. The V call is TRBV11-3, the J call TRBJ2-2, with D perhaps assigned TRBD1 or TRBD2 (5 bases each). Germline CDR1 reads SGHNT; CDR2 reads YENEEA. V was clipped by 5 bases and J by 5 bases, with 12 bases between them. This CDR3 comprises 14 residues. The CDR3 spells CASSPLGATGELFF. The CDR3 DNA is TGTGCCAGCAGCCCGCTCGGGGCTACCGGGGAGCTGTTTTTT.

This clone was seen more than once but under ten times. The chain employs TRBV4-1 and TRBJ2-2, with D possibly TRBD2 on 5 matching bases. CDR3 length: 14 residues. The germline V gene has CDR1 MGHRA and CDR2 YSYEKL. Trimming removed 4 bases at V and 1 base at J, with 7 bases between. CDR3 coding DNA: TGCGCCAGCAGCCTCGAGGGGAACACCGGGGAGCTGTTTTTT. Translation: CASSLEGNTGELFF.

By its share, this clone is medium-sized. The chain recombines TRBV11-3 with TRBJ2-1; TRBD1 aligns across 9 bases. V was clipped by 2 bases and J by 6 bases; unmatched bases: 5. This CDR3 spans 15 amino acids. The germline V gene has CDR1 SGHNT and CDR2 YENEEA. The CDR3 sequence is CASSLRTGEGNEQFF. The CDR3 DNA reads TGTGCCAGCAGCTTACGGACAGGGGAGGGCAATGAGCAGTTCTTC.

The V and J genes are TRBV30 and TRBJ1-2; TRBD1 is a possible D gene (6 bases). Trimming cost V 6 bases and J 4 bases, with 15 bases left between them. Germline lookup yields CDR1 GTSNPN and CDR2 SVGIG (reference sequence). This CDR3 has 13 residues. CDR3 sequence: CACNTKGVYGYTF. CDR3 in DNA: TGTGCCTGCAACACCAAGGGGGTCTATGGCTACACCTTC.

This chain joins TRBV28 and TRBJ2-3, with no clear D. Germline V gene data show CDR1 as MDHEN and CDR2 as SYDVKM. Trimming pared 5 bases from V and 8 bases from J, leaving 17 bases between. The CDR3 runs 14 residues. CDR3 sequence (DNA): TGTGCCAGCAGTACCCTGGGGTCACCAAGTACGCAGTATTTT. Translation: CASSTLGSPSTQYF.

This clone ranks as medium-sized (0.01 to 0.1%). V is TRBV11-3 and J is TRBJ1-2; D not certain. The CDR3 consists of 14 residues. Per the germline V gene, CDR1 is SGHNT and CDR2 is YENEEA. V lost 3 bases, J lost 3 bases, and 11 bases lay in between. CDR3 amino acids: CASSLAQDDYGYTF. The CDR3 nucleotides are TGTGCCAGCAGCTTGGCCCAGGATGACTATGGCTACACCTTC.

CDR3 coding DNA: TGTGCCTGGAGCCCCCCTACTAGCGGGGGCTCCTACGAGCAGTACTTC. As protein: CAWSPPTSGGSYEQYF. The chain employs TRBV30 and TRBJ2-7; 11 nucleotides line up with TRBD2. V lost 3 bases, J lost 0 bases, and 7 bases stayed unmatched. The CDR3 spans 16 residues. Germline V lookup: CDR1 GTSNPN, CDR2 SVGIG (reference sequence).

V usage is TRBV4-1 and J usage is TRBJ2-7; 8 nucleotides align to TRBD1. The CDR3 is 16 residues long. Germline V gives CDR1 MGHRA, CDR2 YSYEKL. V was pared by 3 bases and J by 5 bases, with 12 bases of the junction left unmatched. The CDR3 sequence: CASSQGVGTGRDEQYF. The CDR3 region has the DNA TGCGCCAGCAGCCAGGGGGTTGGGACAGGTCGGGACGAGCAGTACTTC.

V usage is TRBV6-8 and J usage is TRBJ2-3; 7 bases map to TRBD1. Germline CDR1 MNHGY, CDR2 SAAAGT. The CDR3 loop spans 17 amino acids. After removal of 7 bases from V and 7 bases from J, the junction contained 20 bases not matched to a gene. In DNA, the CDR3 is TGTGCCAGCACCCGCACCCTTTCGAGGGGGCCCACGTATACGCAGTATTTT. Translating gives CASTRTLSRGPTYTQYF.

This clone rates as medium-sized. The CDR3 DNA sequence: TGTGCCAGCAGCTTTGGGACAGACACCGGGGAGCTGTTTTTT. Its protein product is CASSFGTDTGELFF. This chain links TRBV11-3 with TRBJ2-2; 7 bases line up with TRBD1. The CDR3 runs 14 residues. V was pared by 3 bases and J by 3 bases, with 1 base of the junction left unmatched. CDR1 and CDR2 (germline): SGHNT, YENEEA. The entire variable domain, with the rest obtained from reference TRBV11-3 and TRBJ2-2, is as follows: EAGVVQSPRYKIIEKKQPVAFWCNPISGHNTLYWYLQNLGQGPELLIRYENEEAVDDSQLPKDRFSAERLKGVDSTLKIQPAELGDSAVYLCASSFGTDTGELFFGEGSRLTVL.